This TCR beta chain comes out of a study of blood T cells in healthy people across ages (dated by TCRdb to the mid-2010s). For the wider study: Template switching captured roughly one uniquely barcoded TCR beta cDNA molecule per two T cells in model experiments. To avoid experimental bias, donors of different ages were distributed randomly across sequencing lanes. Using the same blood draw, the study looked at two additional independent replicas of 1 million unique cDNA reads for two donors, one aged 18 to 29 and the other aged 80 or older. Using deep sequencing normalized with unique cDNA molecular identifiers, the study measured how TCR beta repertoire diversity changes with age. Four age groups were formed from the donors: young (average approximately 15 years), middle-aged (roughly 38), aged (roughly 58) and long-lived (around 80).

This clonotype was observed many times. What this receptor recognizes is not known. Qualities for individual bases were not recorded, and no much larger clone is one base off. Paper-wide results and their limitations: Since profiling was done on bulk unsorted PBMCs, naive and antigen-experienced compartments could not be conclusively compared. There was a strong correlation between observed TCR beta diversity and the percentage of naive T cells measured by flow cytometry. The long-lived group showed more naive CD4+ T cells, fewer expanded clones and increased TCR diversity than the aged group, suggesting age selection. Estimates of total diversity from one million sequenced T cells were regarded as lower bounds and underestimates. As age increased, observed TCR beta diversity per million T cells dropped in a roughly linear way, and a significant reduction was already evident by age approximately 40. Donor CMV infection status was unknown, potentially confounding age-related changes in expanded clonotypes.

Receptor libraries were prepared by 5' RACE. The listed sequencing device is Illumina HiSeq 2500. A second roughly 6 to 12 cycle PCR used a sample-barcoded 5' primer and a J-beta primer mix. A unique molecular identifier was introduced onto each TCR beta cDNA molecule by a template-switch 5' adaptor carrying 12 random nucleotides. Each sample yielded at least 3 million CDR3-containing paired-end reads. All of the RNA was converted into first-strand cDNA using the Mint cDNA synthesis kit, with a TRBC-specific oligonucleotide serving as the primer. After uracil-DNA glycosylase treatment, a first 18-cycle PCR used universal primers M1SS and BC2_uni_R on all cDNA. The source study handled its data this way. Each sample was normalized by randomly selecting 1 million high-quality reads, each carrying a distinct molecular identifier. Instead of being binned into consensus sequences, reads with shared molecular identifiers were discarded. MiTCR, with a Q25 quality threshold and the strictest error-elimination algorithm, was used for CDR3 identification, clonotype clustering and error correction. Lower-bound total TCR beta diversity was estimated with a nonparametric unseen species model using Euler transformation. TCRdb took the public reads, trimmed them with fastp at Q25, ran MiXCR for clone calling and kept in-frame beta chains. Every CDR3 protein is listed once, alongside the most common genes and DNA of its rows. These V and J calls derive from TCRdb rather than the authors' analysis. The sample data list about 290,000 distinct CDR3 sequences, and roughly 29% of these were observed just once. Approximately 30% of the sample is held by the ten biggest clonotypes.

The donors were roughly 39 Caucasian individuals from Russia, aged roughly 6 to 90 years, who were systemically healthy. Each donor gave 9.5 to 10 milliliters of peripheral blood, drawn into EDTA-treated Vacutainer tubes. PBMCs were isolated by Ficoll-Paque density-gradient centrifugation, with at least 6.5 million obtained per sample. Trizol reagent was used to extract total RNA from the PBMCs, yielding at least 5.5 micrograms per sample. For every donor, an aliquot of PBMCs went through flow cytometry to measure the percentages of naive CD45RAhigh/CD27high T cells. The junction shows trimming of 4 bases on V and 6 bases on J, plus 12 bases between the germline ends. The CDR1 and CDR2 encoded by the germline V gene are SGHTA and FQGNSA. CDR3 length: 13 amino acids, cysteine to phenylalanine. CDR3 DNA only is kept here, 39 bases in frame from base 1.

The rearrangement joined TRBV7-2 to TRBJ1-1; no D gene is confidently identified. This sequence originates from a woman in her 70s in good health. Sequencing was performed on blood. The CDR3 in this case is CASSYPPFPEAFF. The bases are TGTGCCAGCAGCTACCCTCCATTTCCTGAAGCTTTCTTT.